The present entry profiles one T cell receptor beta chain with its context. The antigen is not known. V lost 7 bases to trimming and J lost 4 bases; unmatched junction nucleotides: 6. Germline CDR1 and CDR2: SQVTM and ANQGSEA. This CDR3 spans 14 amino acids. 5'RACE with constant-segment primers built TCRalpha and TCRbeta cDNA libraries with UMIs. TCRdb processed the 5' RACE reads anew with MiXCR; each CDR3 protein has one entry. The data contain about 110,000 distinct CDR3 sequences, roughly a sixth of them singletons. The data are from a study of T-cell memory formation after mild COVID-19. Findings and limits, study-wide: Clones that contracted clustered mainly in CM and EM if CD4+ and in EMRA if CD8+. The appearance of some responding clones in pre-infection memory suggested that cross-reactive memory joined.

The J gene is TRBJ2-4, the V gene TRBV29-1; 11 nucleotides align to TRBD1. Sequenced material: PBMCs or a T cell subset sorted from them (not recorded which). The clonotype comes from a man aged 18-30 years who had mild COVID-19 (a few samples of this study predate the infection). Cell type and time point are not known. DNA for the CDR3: TGCAGCGCCTCGGACAGGGGGCGGAAAAACATTCAGTACTTC. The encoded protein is CSASDRGRKNIQYF.